These 27 T cell receptor beta chains were all obtained from the same sample, sequenced in a study of blood T cells in healthy people across ages. Sample-barcoded 5' priming and a J-beta primer mix drove a second PCR of roughly 6 to 12 cycles. TCRdb recomputed calls from the 5' RACE reads with MiXCR, one row per CDR3 protein. The repertoire holds roughly 1.9 million distinct CDR3 sequences, with roughly 43% as singletons. Sequenced: blood. Every receptor here comes from a human donor in good health.

This chain connects TRBV6-4 to TRBJ2-1, with 11 bases matching TRBD2. Germline-derived CDR1 and CDR2 are MRHNA and SNTAGT. The J segment lost 6 bases and the V segment lost 6 bases, leaving 16 bases of the junction unmatched. CDR3 size: 18 residues. CDR3 protein: CASSLLAGDTLAPNEQFF. DNA of the CDR3: TGTGCCAGCAGCCTACTAGCGGGGGACACCCTCGCCCCCAATGAGCAGTTCTTC.

The genes are TRBV7-8 and TRBJ1-1; TRBD1 agrees at 11 bases. The CDR3 sequence is 15 residues long. J gave up 3 bases and V 6 bases, and 6 bases lay outside the gene matches. Looked up from germline, CDR1 is SGHVS and CDR2 is FQNEAQ. CDR3 bases: TGTGCCAGCAGTTTTGGGGACAGGGGGGACACTGAAGCTTTCTTT. The encoded protein is CASSFGDRGDTEAFF.

A note on this clonotype: A read error may explain this, as a much larger clone is one base away. The V call is TRBV28, the J call TRBJ2-7; D possibly corresponds to TRBD1 (6 bases). Judging by the DNA end, TRBJ2-4 fits better; the J call may be wrong. This CDR3 contains 15 residues. Germline assignment: CDR1 MDHEN and CDR2 SYDVKM. CDR3 sequence (DNA): TGTGCCAGCAGCCGAACCCAGGGGCCATTAGACATTCAGTACTTC. Translating it yields CASSRTQGPLDIQYF.

V usage is TRBV11-2 and J usage is TRBJ2-1, with a weak D call TRBD2 (6 bases). Germline loops: CDR1 SGHAT, CDR2 FQNNGV. Trimming removed 2 bases from V and 6 bases from J, with 20 bases in between. The CDR3 consists of 17 residues. CDR3: CASSLLRAGTGPNEQFF. The CDR3, as DNA: TGTGCCAGCAGCTTACTGAGGGCCGGGACTGGTCCCAATGAGCAGTTCTTC. Using reference TRBV11-2 and TRBJ2-1 for the parts outside the CDR3, the full variable domain is EAGVAQSPRYKIIEKRQSVAFWCNPISGHATLYWYQQILGQGPKLLIQFQNNGVVDDSQLPKDRFSAERLKGVDSTLKIQPAKLEDSAVYLCASSLLRAGTGPNEQFFGPGTRLTVL.

The rearrangement links TRBV4-3 to TRBJ1-1; 7 bases agree with TRBD1. CDR1 is LGHNA, CDR2 YSLEER, per germline. The CDR3 is made up of 17 amino acids. V lost 1 base, J lost 0 bases, and 8 bases stayed unmatched. The CDR3 loop is CASSQAGGQRMNTEAFF. In DNA form, the CDR3 reads TGCGCCAGCAGCCAAGCGGGGGGACAGCGAATGAACACTGAAGCTTTCTTT.

The rearrangement links TRBV6-6 to TRBJ2-3, with 7 nucleotides matching TRBD1. This CDR3 is 17 amino acids long. The J segment lost 3 bases and the V segment lost 6 bases, leaving 15 bases of the junction unmatched. The germline CDR1 and CDR2 sequences are MNHNY and SVGAGI (reference sequence). The CDR3 nucleotides are TGTGCCAGCAGATACACTTTGACAGGGAGTTATACAGATACGCAGTATTTT. This sequence encodes CASRYTLTGSYTDTQYF.

This clonotype was counted a few times. J is TRBJ2-7 and V is TRBV28, with a possible D match to TRBD1 (6 bases). Deletions cut 5 bases from V and 3 bases from J, with 14 bases between. This CDR3 is 14 amino acids long. CDR1 MDHEN and CDR2 SYDVKM come from the germline V gene. CDR3: CASSDPGTSYEQYF. The CDR3 coding sequence is TGTGCCAGCAGTGATCCCGGGACAAGCTACGAGCAGTACTTC. Looking up the rest from reference TRBV28 and TRBJ2-7 gives the full variable domain: DVKVTQSSRYLVKRTGEKVFLECVQDMDHENMFWYRQDPGLGLRLIYFSYDVKMKEKGDIPEGYSVSREKKERFSLILESASTNQTSMYLCASSDPGTSYEQYFGPGTRLTVT.

This clonotype was picked up one time. V usage is TRBV6-4 and J usage is TRBJ2-1; TRBD2 matches at 8 bases. Losses at the gene ends were 5 bases for V and 4 bases for J; bases not matched to a gene: 10. The CDR3 is 16 amino acids. The germline V gene has CDR1 MRHNA and CDR2 SNTAGT. CDR3 DNA: TGTGCCAGCAGTCCTCGGAGGGTAGCGGGATACAATGAGCAGTTCTTC. Translation: CASSPRRVAGYNEQFF.

This clonotype was detected only a few times. The chain uses TRBV6-5 and TRBJ2-1; either TRBD1 or TRBD2 may supply D (5 bases each). This CDR3 has 15 amino acids. CDR1 is MNHEY, CDR2 SVGAGI, per germline. V was clipped by 6 bases and J by 6 bases, with 18 bases between them. In DNA form, the CDR3 reads TGTGCCAGCAGGGGGGTCGGCCCATCGGGCAATGAGCAGTTCTTC. Its protein is CASRGVGPSGNEQFF.

The chain links TRBV5-1 to TRBJ2-2, with TRBD1 matching over 7 bases. With V trimmed by 4 bases and J by 6 bases, 6 bases remained unmatched. Germline V gives CDR1 SGHRS, CDR2 YFSETQ. The CDR3 runs to 14 residues. The CDR3 DNA follows: TGCGCCAGCAGCCAGGGACAGTTCCCCGGGGAGCTGTTTTTT. Protein: CASSQGQFPGELFF.

This chain joins TRBV7-9 and TRBJ2-7, with no clear D. V lost 7 bases, J lost 0 bases, and 10 bases lay in between. Germline V gives CDR1 SEHNR, CDR2 FQNEAQ (reference sequence). The CDR3 runs to 13 residues. The CDR3: CASTPLSSYEQYF. As DNA, the CDR3 is TGTGCCAGCACCCCATTAAGCTCCTACGAGCAGTACTTC. Complete variable domain (other parts from reference TRBV7-9 and TRBJ2-7): DTGVSQNPRHKITKRGQNVTFRCDPISEHNRLYWYRQTLGQGPEFLTYFQNEAQLEKSRLLSDRFSAERPKGSFSTLEIQRTEQGDSAMYLCASTPLSSYEQYFGPGTRLTVT.

The chain joins TRBV29-1 to TRBJ2-7, with 7 bases lining up with TRBD1. The J segment lost 6 bases and the V segment lost 2 bases, leaving 7 bases of the junction unmatched. Germline CDR1 is SQVTM and CDR2 is ANQGSEA. The CDR3 length is 13 residues. CDR3: CSVETQQGTEQYF. As DNA, the CDR3 is TGCAGCGTTGAAACCCAACAGGGGACCGAGCAGTACTTC.

Comment on this clonotype: The junction and the germline gene differ at one end; a read error may be behind it. The rearrangement uses TRBV7-6 and TRBJ2-5, with a possible D match to TRBD1 (5 bases). This CDR3 has 16 amino acids. The V gene's germline CDR1 is SGHVS and CDR2 FNYEAQ. The CDR3 DNA sequence: TGTGCCTGCAGCTTAGCACACCCTGGGGCCCAAGAGACCCAGTACTTC. Protein product: CACSLAHPGAQETQYF.

This clonotype showed up many times. CDR3: CSVRRDRGYTF. Here the CDR3 DNA reads TGCAGCGTCCGCCGGGACAGGGGCTACACCTTC. The V call is TRBV29-1, the J call TRBJ1-2, with 8 bases aligning to TRBD1. The germline CDR1 and CDR2 sequences are SQVTM and ANQGSEA. The CDR3 consists of 11 residues. V lost 6 bases and J lost 8; bases outside the gene matches: 5.

This clonotype showed up just a few times. The chain has TRBV20-1 and TRBJ2-5; 7 positions agree with TRBD1. The germline CDR1 and CDR2 sequences are DFQATT and SNEGSKA (reference sequence). With V trimmed by 5 bases and J by 2 bases, 11 bases remained unmatched. CDR3 size: 15 residues. DNA for the CDR3: TGCAGTGCTGGGCCATCCGGGACAGAGCAAGAGACCCAGTACTTC. Protein product: CSAGPSGTEQETQYF.

As for this clonotype: Germline is not matched at one junction end, which may reflect a read error. The chain links TRBV9 to TRBJ2-7; D possibly corresponds to TRBD2 (6 bases). From germline, CDR1 is SGDLS and CDR2 YYNGEE. The length of the CDR3 is 15 residues. CDR3 in DNA: TGTGCCAGCAGCGAGCAACGGGGGTTAAGCTACAAGCAGTACTTC. This sequence encodes CASSEQRGLSYKQYF.

This clonotype was detected a few times. This chain joins TRBV30 and TRBJ1-1, with unresolved D. The CDR3 spans 12 residues. V dropped 3 bases and J dropped 6 bases, with 11 bases sitting between them. Germline CDR1 and CDR2: GTSNPN and SVGIG (reference sequence). CDR3 residues: CAWSVPAPEAFF. The CDR3 nucleotides read TGTGCCTGGAGCGTCCCGGCCCCTGAAGCTTTCTTT. Full variable domain (rest looked up from reference TRBV30 and TRBJ1-1): SQTIHQWPATLVQPVGSPLSLECTVEGTSNPNLYWYRQAAGRGLQLLFYSVGIGQISSEVPQNLSASRPQDRQFILSSKKLLLSDSGFYLCAWSVPAPEAFFGQGTRLTVV.

The V call is TRBV7-9, the J call TRBJ1-2; D remains unclear. The CDR3 spans 13 residues. The germline V gene has CDR1 SEHNR and CDR2 FQNEAQ (reference sequence). Trimming removed 7 bases at V and 4 bases at J, with 13 bases between. The CDR3: CASTEPWGYGYTF. In DNA form, the CDR3 reads TGTGCCAGCACTGAGCCCTGGGGCTATGGCTACACCTTC. The full variable domain, its missing parts supplied by reference TRBV7-9 and TRBJ1-2, is DTGVSQNPRHKITKRGQNVTFRCDPISEHNRLYWYRQTLGQGPEFLTYFQNEAQLEKSRLLSDRFSAERPKGSFSTLEIQRTEQGDSAMYLCASTEPWGYGYTFGSGTRLTVV.

The chain carries TRBV28 and TRBJ2-3; 7 bases line up with TRBD2. The germline V gene encodes CDR1 MDHEN and CDR2 SYDVKM. The ends lost 6 bases at V and 4 bases at J; junction bases unmatched: 4. The CDR3 length is 13 residues. CDR3 nucleotides: TGTGCCAGCAGCTGGACTAGTTCAGATACGCAGTATTTT. Its protein product is CASSWTSSDTQYF.

This chain uses TRBV28 with TRBJ2-7; 8 bases line up with TRBD1. The ends lost 6 bases at V and 5 bases at J; junction bases unmatched: 9. The CDR3 loop spans 14 amino acids. The germline gives CDR1 MDHEN, CDR2 SYDVKM. CDR3 sequence reads: CASSHRTGFHEQYF. Here the CDR3 DNA reads TGTGCCAGCAGCCATCGGACAGGGTTCCACGAGCAGTACTTC.

This chain joins TRBV7-2 and TRBJ1-5; D remains ambiguous. Between the trimmed V and J ends, which lost 2 bases and 6 bases, there was a span of 14 bases. The CDR3 has 15 residues. The germline CDR1 and CDR2 sequences are SGHTA and FQGNSA. This CDR3 reads CASSLNRALGQPQHF. The CDR3 DNA sequence: TGTGCCAGCAGCTTAAACCGGGCCCTAGGTCAGCCCCAGCATTTT.

This clonotype appeared a few times. V and J are TRBV20-1 and TRBJ2-3, with 8 nucleotides matching TRBD1. The junction had 6 bases not matched to a gene; V was cut back by 2 bases and J by 2 bases. CDR1 is DFQATT and CDR2 is SNEGSKA in the germline V gene (reference sequence). The CDR3 is 15 residues long. CDR3 DNA: TGCAGTGCTAGACCGACAGGGGAGGACACAGATACGCAGTATTTT. It codes for CSARPTGEDTDTQYF.

The J gene is TRBJ1-2, the V gene TRBV3-1, with TRBD1 matching over 9 bases. Germline-derived CDR1 and CDR2 are LGHDT and YNNKEL (reference sequence). With 2 bases clipped from V and 11 bases from J, the junction kept 9 bases outside the gene matches. The CDR3 length is 14 residues. The CDR3 DNA follows: TGTGCCAGCAGCCAACGCGGGACAGGGCAATGGTACACCTTC. Translation: CASSQRGTGQWYTF.

This clonotype was detected a few times. This chain connects TRBV24-1 to TRBJ1-6, with D possibly TRBD1 on 5 matching bases. V gave up 7 bases and J gave up 10 bases, with 10 bases separating them. CDR3 length: 12 amino acids. Germline V lookup: CDR1 KGHDR, CDR2 SFDVKD. This chain's CDR3 is CATSDGASPLHF. DNA of the CDR3: TGTGCCACCAGCGATGGGGCCTCACCCCTCCACTTT.

The chain employs TRBV7-3 and TRBJ2-1; D possibly corresponds to TRBD1 (6 bases). V dropped 1 base and J dropped 1 base, with 8 bases sitting between them. CDR1 and CDR2 (germline): SGHTA, FQGTGA. This CDR3 is built from 15 residues. For the CDR3, the DNA is TGTGCCAGCAGCTTAAACACAGGGTCCTACAATGAGCAGTTCTTC. It specifies CASSLNTGSYNEQFF.

The rearrangement joins TRBV12-3 or TRBV12-4 to TRBJ2-3; D is possibly TRBD2 (5 bases). The CDR3 is made up of 13 amino acids. Trimming took off 5 bases at V and 2 bases at J, with 8 bases between the two ends. The CDR3 is CASSIGDTDTQYF. In DNA form, the CDR3 reads TGTGCCAGCAGTATCGGGGACACAGATACGCAGTATTTT.

The rearrangement uses TRBV5-1 and TRBJ2-1; possibly TRBD2 for D (6 bases). Trimming took off 4 bases at V and 4 bases at J, with 18 bases between the two ends. The CDR3 runs 16 residues. Germline V CDR1 and CDR2: SGHRS, YFSETQ. CDR3 coding DNA: TGCGCCAGCAGCCGTTCGGGAGCGGGCGATTACAATGAGCAGTTCTTC. Protein: CASSRSGAGDYNEQFF.